The 17 T cell receptor beta chains below come from one sample, sequenced in a study of T cells in Graves' hyperthyroidism and ophthalmopathy. RNA transcripts served as the template for amplifying TCR beta CDR3 regions. First-round RT-PCR with HTBI primers amplified the TCR CDR3 region. TCRdb re-derived calls from the multiplex PCR reads in MiXCR, one entry per CDR3 protein. The sample yields about 640,000 distinct CDR3 sequences, less than 25% seen once. Sequenced input: blood. The source of these receptors is a man aged 30-40 years with Graves' ophthalmopathy.

This sequence joins TRBV6-2 or TRBV6-3 and TRBJ1-5, with no clear D. CDR3 length equals 15 residues. Deletions cut 2 bases from V and 1 base from J, with 9 bases between. Per germline, CDR1 MNHEY and CDR2 SVGEGT. The CDR3 DNA reads TGTGCCAGCAGTTACGCGGGTGTGAGCAATCAGCCCCAGCATTTT. Protein: CASSYAGVSNQPQHF.

Ten or more counts support this clonotype. The V call is TRBV28, the J call TRBJ2-7; 7 nucleotides match TRBD1. This CDR3 is 12 amino acids long. Germline CDR1 reads MDHEN; CDR2 reads SYDVKM. V shed 6 bases, J shed 6 bases, and the junction held 5 bases outside the gene matches. CDR3 sequence: CASSQQGFEQYF. The CDR3 nucleotides read TGTGCCAGCAGCCAACAGGGGTTCGAGCAGTACTTC.

This chain uses TRBV6-1 with TRBJ1-2; D unresolved. CDR3 length: 12 amino acids. In germline, CDR1 is MNHNS, CDR2 SASEGT. The germline V and J ends were trimmed by 6 bases and 2 bases, with 7 bases remaining between them. CDR3 in DNA: TGTGCCAGCAGGACGTTGAACTATGGCTACACCTTC. Translated, it gives CASRTLNYGYTF.

This clonotype was seen more than once but under ten times. The chain joins TRBV5-6 to TRBJ2-5, with D maybe TRBD2 (5 bases). The CDR3 has 15 amino acids. V was cut by 0 bases and J by 5 bases, with 14 bases left in between. Per the germline V gene, CDR1 is SGHDT and CDR2 is YYEEEE. The CDR3 loop reads CASSLANEGLETQYF. For the CDR3, the DNA is TGTGCCAGCAGCTTGGCCAACGAGGGTTTGGAGACCCAGTACTTC.

The chain couples TRBV9 to TRBJ2-2, with 7 positions matching TRBD1. CDR3 length: 15 amino acids. Germline trimming cut 2 bases from V and 7 bases from J; bases unmatched to any gene: 8. Per the germline V gene, CDR1 is SGDLS and CDR2 is YYNGEE. CDR3: CASSVQRGQGGELFF. In DNA form, the CDR3 reads TGTGCCAGCAGCGTCCAGAGGGGGCAGGGCGGGGAGCTGTTTTTT.

The chain employs TRBV20-1 and TRBJ2-5; 8 bases agree with TRBD1. Trimming at V came to 3 bases and at J to 4 bases, leaving 10 bases not matched to a gene. The germline V gene has CDR1 DFQATT and CDR2 SNEGSKA (reference sequence). This CDR3 is 15 amino acids long. The CDR3 nucleotides are TGCAGTGCTAGGGTCGGACAGGGAACTCCAGAGACCCAGTACTTC. Residues: CSARVGQGTPETQYF.

With respect to this clonotype: This may arise from a read error, as a much more abundant clone is one base away. The J gene is TRBJ1-1, the V gene TRBV6-1; possible D gene TRBD1, 5 bases. Trimming pared 5 bases from V and 4 bases from J, leaving 17 bases between. The CDR3 consists of 15 residues. Per germline, CDR1 MNHNS and CDR2 SASEGT. The CDR3 region is CASSRRDAAVTEAFF. The CDR3 DNA reads TGTGCCAGCAGTCGCCGGGACGCCGCGGTCACTGAAGCTTTCTTT.

The rearrangement links TRBV18 to TRBJ1-2; possible D gene TRBD1, 5 bases. The CDR3 is 14 amino acids. Germline loops: CDR1 KGHSH, CDR2 LQKENI. V was clipped by 1 base and J by 3 bases, with 9 bases between them. The CDR3, as DNA: TGTGCCAGCTCACCACTCCGGGGCGACTATGGCTACACCTTC. Translation: CASSPLRGDYGYTF. Full variable domain (rest looked up from reference TRBV18 and TRBJ1-2): NAGVMQNPRHLVRRRGQEARLRCSPMKGHSHVYWYRQLPEEGLKFMVYLQKENIIDESGMPKERFSAEFPKEGPSILRIQQVVRGDSAAYFCASSPLRGDYGYTFGSGTRLTVV.

This clonotype was detected many times. The chain joins TRBV7-9 to TRBJ1-1, with D possibly being TRBD1 (6 bases). V lost 5 bases and J 7 bases, leaving 17 bases between the germline ends. The V gene's germline CDR1 is SEHNR and CDR2 FQNEAQ (reference sequence). This CDR3 contains 14 residues. The CDR3 DNA follows: TGTGCCAGCAGCCTTACCGGACAGCCATATGAAGCTTTCTTT. Its translation: CASSLTGQPYEAFF.

This clonotype came up many times. The J gene is TRBJ1-1, the V gene TRBV28; D is unresolved. Germline CDR1 and CDR2: MDHEN and SYDVKM. This CDR3 spans 12 amino acids. Trimming removed 4 bases from V and 4 bases from J, with 7 bases in between. The chain's CDR3 is CASSSPLTEAFF. The CDR3 DNA reads as TGTGCCAGCAGTTCCCCCCTCACTGAAGCTTTCTTT.

V usage is TRBV20-1 and J usage is TRBJ1-2; 9 bases are shared with TRBD1. The V and J ends lost 7 bases and 5 bases, in that order; junction bases with no gene match: 8. The germline gives CDR1 DFQATT, CDR2 SNEGSKA (reference sequence). This CDR3 region has 13 residues. The CDR3 loop is CSDNPTGGYGYTF. The CDR3 nucleotides read TGCAGTGACAACCCGACAGGGGGGTATGGCTACACCTTC.

This clonotype was observed a handful of times. V is TRBV6-1 and J is TRBJ2-1; perhaps TRBD2 as D (6 bases). Germline-derived CDR1 and CDR2 are MNHNS and SASEGT. The CDR3 runs 15 residues. With 4 bases removed from V and 5 bases from J, the gap between germline ends came to 15 bases. The CDR3 DNA is TGTGCCAGCAGTGTACAAGGACTACCAAACAATGAGCAGTTCTTC. It encodes CASSVQGLPNNEQFF.

The table lists this clonotype with many counts. The rearrangement uses TRBV28 and TRBJ2-3; TRBD2 aligns across 8 bases. The CDR3 contains 15 residues. Germline loops: CDR1 MDHEN, CDR2 SYDVKM. V gave up 8 bases and J gave up 0 bases; unmatched junction bases: 7. The CDR3 region is CASASAGGSTDTQYF. CDR3 coding DNA: TGTGCCAGCGCCTCTGCGGGAGGCAGCACAGATACGCAGTATTTT.

Of note for this clonotype: This is likely a read error, given that the CDR3 carries no conserved phenylalanine or tryptophan at its end. The chain is built from TRBV4-1 and TRBJ1-1; D not certain. Germline values: CDR1 MGHRA, CDR2 YSYEKL. There are 15 residues in the CDR3. Trimming removed 0 bases at V and 11 bases at J, with 19 bases between. CDR3 loop: CASSQDVPDRYRAFL. The DNA of the CDR3 is TGCGCCAGCAGCCAAGACGTCCCCGACCGATATCGGGCTTTCCTT.

The chain employs TRBV7-9 and TRBJ2-7; TRBD1 matches at 7 bases. The CDR3 is 17 amino acids. Germline V CDR1 and CDR2: SEHNR, FQNEAQ (reference sequence). The V segment lost 5 bases and the J segment 5 bases; nucleotides outside the gene matches: 18. The CDR3 nucleotides are TGTGCCAGCAGCCCTCGGACAGGAGAAAACCCCGGGGACGAGCAGTACTTC. Protein product: CASSPRTGENPGDEQYF.

The chain uses TRBV6-2 or TRBV6-3 and TRBJ2-5; D is undetermined. V was pared by 2 bases and J by 0 bases, with 4 bases between. The germline CDR1 and CDR2 sequences are MNHEY and SVGEGT. This CDR3 is built from 13 residues. In nucleotides, the CDR3 is TGTGCCAGCAGTTACGAGTACCAAGAGACCCAGTACTTC. Residues: CASSYEYQETQYF.

V and J are TRBV5-6 and TRBJ2-5; TRBD1 might be the D (5 bases). Trimming took 0 bases from V and 4 from J, leaving 16 bases between them. Germline V gene sequence: CDR1 SGHDT, CDR2 YYEEEE. The CDR3 loop spans 16 amino acids. CDR3 bases: TGTGCCAGCAGCTTGGCCGGCAGGGTGTTATTAGAGACCCAGTACTTC. Amino acids: CASSLAGRVLLETQYF.